The entry below describes one TCR beta chain. The sample belongs to a study of blood T cell repertoires in COVID-19. Looking at the study overall: From T cells, B-cell-depleted T cells, or PBMCs came the material, which was cDNA or gDNA.

TCRdb keeps only in-frame clones here, not all; method: immunoSEQ multiplex PCR. This table has tens of thousands of clones, 90% to 95% appearing once. Trimming took 5 bases from V and 2 from J; bases not matched to a gene: 8. CDR3 size: 17 residues. Per the germline V gene, CDR1 is SGHAT and CDR2 is FQNNGV. The genes are TRBV11-2 and TRBJ2-7; TRBD2 agrees at 14 bases. This TCR was sampled from a human donor in a cohort sampled during active COVID-19. The sample consisted of peripheral blood. CDR3 DNA: TGTGCCAGCAGCCGTATCAGACTAGCGGGGGGGGCCTACGAGCAGTACTTC. This codes for CASSRIRLAGGAYEQYF. Together with reference TRBV11-2 and TRBJ2-7, the CDR3 gives the full variable domain: EAGVAQSPRYKIIEKRQSVAFWCNPISGHATLYWYQQILGQGPKLLIQFQNNGVVDDSQLPKDRFSAERLKGVDSTLKIQPAKLEDSAVYLCASSRIRLAGGAYEQYFGPGTRLTVT.